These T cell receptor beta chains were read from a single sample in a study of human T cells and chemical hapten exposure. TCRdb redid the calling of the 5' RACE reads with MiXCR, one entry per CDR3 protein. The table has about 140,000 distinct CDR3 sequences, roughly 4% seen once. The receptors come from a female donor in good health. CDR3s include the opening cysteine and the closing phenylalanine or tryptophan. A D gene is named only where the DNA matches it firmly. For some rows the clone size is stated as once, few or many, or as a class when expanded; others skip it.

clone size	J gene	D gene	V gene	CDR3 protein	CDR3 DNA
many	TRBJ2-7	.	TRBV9	CASSVDSFTYEQYF	TGTGCCAGCAGCGTAGACAGCTTCACCTACGAGCAGTACTTC
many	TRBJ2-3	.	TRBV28	CASRSSQGSSSTDTQYF	TGTGCCAGCAGATCTTCACAGGGTTCCTCTAGCACAGATACGCAGTATTTT
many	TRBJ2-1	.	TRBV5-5	CASSQGGQGGYNEQFF	TGTGCCAGCAGTCAAGGTGGTCAGGGGGGATACAATGAGCAGTTCTTC
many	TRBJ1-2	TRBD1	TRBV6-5	CASSYAFRTGDGYTF	TGTGCCAGCAGTTACGCTTTCCGGACAGGGGATGGCTACACCTTC
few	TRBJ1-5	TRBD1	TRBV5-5	CASSWDRGFNQPQHF	TGTGCCAGCAGCTGGGACAGGGGATTCAATCAGCCCCAGCATTTT
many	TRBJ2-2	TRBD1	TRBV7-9	CASSPRTGGGTGELFF	TGTGCCAGCAGCCCAAGGACAGGGGGCGGAACCGGGGAGCTGTTTTTT
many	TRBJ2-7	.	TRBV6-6	CASSVTGGRTYEQYF	TGTGCCAGCAGTGTGACTGGAGGCAGGACCTACGAGCAGTACTTC
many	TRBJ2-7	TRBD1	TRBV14	CASSLSTGGYEQYF	TGTGCCAGCAGCCTTTCGACAGGGGGCTACGAGCAGTACTTC
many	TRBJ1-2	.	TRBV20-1	CSAREEAGYGYTF	TGCAGTGCTAGGGAAGAGGCCGGCTATGGCTACACCTTC
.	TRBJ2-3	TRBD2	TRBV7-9	CDSSRRPTSGGDLPTDTQYF	TGTGACAGCAGCCGCCGCCCGACTAGCGGGGGGGACCTCCCCACAGATACGCAGTATTTT
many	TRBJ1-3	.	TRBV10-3	CAISPGGRGNTIYF	TGTGCCATCAGTCCCGGGGGGCGAGGAAACACCATATATTTT
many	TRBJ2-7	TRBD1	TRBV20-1	CSARDSLRTGTYEQYF	TGCAGTGCTAGAGATTCCCTTCGGACAGGAACCTACGAGCAGTACTTC
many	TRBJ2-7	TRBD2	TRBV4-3	CASSLLLAGAYEQYF	TGCGCCAGCAGCCTCTTACTAGCGGGGGCCTACGAGCAGTACTTC
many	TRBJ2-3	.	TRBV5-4	CASSVTGLTDTQYF	TGTGCCAGCAGCGTGACAGGACTCACAGATACGCAGTATTTT
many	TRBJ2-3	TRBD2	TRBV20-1	CSARPASGGTDTQYF	TGCAGTGCTAGACCGGCTAGCGGGGGGACAGATACGCAGTATTTT
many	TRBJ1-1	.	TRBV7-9	CASTPTGEAFF	TGTGCCAGCACTCCGACAGGCGAAGCTTTCTTT